The source of this T cell receptor beta chain is a study of blood T cell repertoires in COVID-19. Study details: Samples came from the United States, Italy and Spain, spanning acute and convalescent COVID-19. Sources were T cells, B-cell-depleted T cells, or PBMCs; the material itself was cDNA or gDNA.

Participants were placed into cohorts based on the clinical history they reported. In its sample, this clone was seen once. The germline V gene has CDR1 MNHEY and CDR2 SMNVEV (reference sequence). The length of the CDR3 is 17 residues. After removal of 0 bases from V and 9 bases from J, the junction contained 14 bases not matched to a gene. Authors' processing steps: Cell counts per sample came from amplifying reference gene primers. Profiled with immunoSEQ multiplex PCR; TCRdb holds only in-frame clones, not every one. V and J calls and clone size come straight from that table; D and trimming were deduced from the DNA. Here the sample spans more than 250,000 clones, 70% to 90% being singletons.

The sequence came from a woman aged 25-40 years who had recovered from COVID-19. This chain links TRBV27 with TRBJ1-2, with TRBD1 matching over 9 bases. The specimen was PBMCs or T cells enriched from blood (not recorded which). The CDR3 here is CASSLSLRDRESTSYTF. The CDR3 DNA reads TGTGCCAGCAGTTTATCTCTCCGGGACAGGGAATCAACCAGCTACACCTTC.